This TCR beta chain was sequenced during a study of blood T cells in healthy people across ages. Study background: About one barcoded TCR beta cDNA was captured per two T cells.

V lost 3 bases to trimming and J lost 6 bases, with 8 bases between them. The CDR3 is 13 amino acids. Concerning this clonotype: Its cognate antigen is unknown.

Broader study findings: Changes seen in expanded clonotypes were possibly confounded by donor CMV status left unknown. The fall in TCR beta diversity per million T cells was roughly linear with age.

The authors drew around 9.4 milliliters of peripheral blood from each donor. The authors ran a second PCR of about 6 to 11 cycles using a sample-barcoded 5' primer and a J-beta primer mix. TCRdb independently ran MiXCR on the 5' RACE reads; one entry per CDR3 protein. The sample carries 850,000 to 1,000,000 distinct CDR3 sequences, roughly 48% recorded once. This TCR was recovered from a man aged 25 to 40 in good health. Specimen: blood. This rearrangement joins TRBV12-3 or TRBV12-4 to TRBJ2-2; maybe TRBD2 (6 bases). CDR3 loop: CASSFGGPGELFF. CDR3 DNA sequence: TGTGCCAGCAGTTTTGGAGGGCCCGGGGAGCTGTTTTTT.